Below are 13 T cell receptor beta chains sequenced from a single sample in a study of Graves' ophthalmopathy and Graves' hyperthyroidism. RNA transcripts provided the template for amplifying TCR beta CDR3 regions. Second-round multiplex PCR came after a first-round RT-PCR that employed HTBI primers. TCRdb re-called the multiplex PCR reads with MiXCR, one entry per CDR3 protein. The data show 40,000 to 50,000 distinct CDR3 sequences, with approximately 52% seen just once and 18% held by the top ten. Sequencing was done on a sample of peripheral blood. The receptors here all came from an adult man with Graves' ophthalmopathy.

With respect to this clonotype: A junction boundary mismatches the germline segment, possibly from a read error. This rearrangement joins TRBV30 to TRBJ1-3; D remains ambiguous. The CDR3 sequence is 12 residues long. Per the germline V gene, CDR1 is GTSNPN and CDR2 is SVGIG (reference sequence). CDR3 sequence reads: CASELSGNSIYF. In DNA, the CDR3 is TGTGCCTCGGAGCTGTCTGGAAACTCCATATATTTT.

The gene calls are TRBV7-3 and TRBJ2-1; weak D call: TRBD2 (6 bases). The CDR3 consists of 13 residues. Trimming removed 2 bases at V and 7 bases at J, with 9 bases between. Germline V CDR1 and CDR2: SGHTA, FQGTGA. The CDR3 DNA reads TGTGCCAGCAGCTTAGGGGGGTGGAATGAGCAGTTCTTC. This translates into CASSLGGWNEQFF.

As regards this clonotype: The junction shows a germline mismatch at one end, possibly a read error. V and J are TRBV14 and TRBJ2-7, with TRBD1 matching over 7 bases. CDR1 is SGHDN and CDR2 is FVKESK in the germline V gene. This CDR3 spans 14 amino acids. The CDR3 bases are TGTGCCAGCAGCCCCATGGACAGGCGCTACGAGCAGTGCTTC. Its translation: CASSPMDRRYEQCF.

This clonotype appeared once. The rearrangement links TRBV4-2 to TRBJ1-2; D not certain. CDR1 and CDR2 (germline): LGHNA, YNFKEQ. CDR3 size: 15 residues. Trimming cost V 1 base and J 8 bases, with 17 bases left between them. The CDR3 DNA is TGTGCCAGCAGCCAAGTGAGTAGGCAGGCCGGGGGCTACACCTTC. It translates to CASSQVSRQAGGYTF.

As for this clonotype: Germline is not matched at one junction end, which may reflect a read error. J is TRBJ1-2 and V is TRBV20-1, with 7 bases fitting TRBD1. The germline gives CDR1 DFQATT, CDR2 SNEGSKA (reference sequence). This CDR3 comprises 13 residues. CDR3 sequence reads: CSASLTGTGGHTF. CDR3 sequence (DNA): TGCAGTGCTAGCCTGACAGGGACGGGTGGCCACACCTTC.

This clonotype was seen at least ten times. The chain joins TRBV2 to TRBJ2-1, with TRBD1 matching 7 bases. Germline V gene sequence: CDR1 SNHLY, CDR2 FYNNEI. The CDR3 has 16 amino acids. With 7 bases clipped from V and 3 bases from J, the junction kept 12 bases outside the gene matches. The CDR3 DNA reads as TGTGCCAGCACCGGAGTGAGGGGGCCCCACTACAATGAGCAGTTCTTC. Its translation: CASTGVRGPHYNEQFF.

The rearrangement joins TRBV29-1 to TRBJ2-7, with 11 nucleotides matching TRBD2. After removal of 0 bases from V and 4 bases from J, the junction contained 8 bases not matched to a gene. The CDR3 runs 16 residues. Germline CDR1 SQVTM, CDR2 ANQGSEA. The chain's CDR3 is CSVEDAGTSGRYEQYF. The CDR3 nucleotides read TGCAGCGTTGAAGATGCGGGGACTAGCGGTAGATACGAGCAGTACTTC.

This clonotype came up many times. This chain joins TRBV5-1 and TRBJ2-5; D remains unclear. The CDR3 spans 14 residues. V was trimmed by 0 bases and J by 4 bases, leaving 10 bases between them. Germline V gene sequence: CDR1 SGHRS, CDR2 YFSETQ. The CDR3: CASSLEGIGETQYF. The CDR3, as DNA: TGCGCCAGCAGCTTGGAGGGAATTGGAGAGACCCAGTACTTC.

By proportion, this clonotype is medium-sized (0.01 to 0.1%). This chain links TRBV7-2 with TRBJ2-5; D call uncertain. Deletions cut 3 bases from V and 1 base from J, with 6 bases between. The CDR3 has 13 amino acids. The germline V gene encodes CDR1 SGHTA and CDR2 FQGNSA. CDR3 in amino acids: CASSFGAQETQYF. The CDR3, as DNA: TGTGCCAGCAGCTTTGGCGCCCAAGAGACCCAGTACTTC. Filled out from reference TRBV7-2 and TRBJ2-5, the complete variable domain reads GAGVSQSPSNKVTEKGKDVELRCDPISGHTALYWYRQSLGQGLEFLIYFQGNSAPDKSGLPSDRFSAERTGGSVSTLTIQRTQQEDSAVYLCASSFGAQETQYFGPGTRLLVL.

The chain couples TRBV27 to TRBJ2-3, with 11 bases identical to TRBD2. The germline V gene encodes CDR1 MNHEY and CDR2 SMNVEV (reference sequence). The CDR3 consists of 17 residues. V trimming: 2 bases; J trimming: 5 bases; junction bases outside the gene matches: 9. The CDR3 region is CASSLQVLAGGVDTQYF. The CDR3 DNA follows: TGTGCCAGCAGTTTACAGGTCCTAGCGGGAGGTGTAGATACGCAGTATTTT.

This clonotype was seen ten or more times. CDR3 loop: CASSSGEYQETQYF. CDR3 bases: TGCGCCAGCAGCTCAGGGGAGTACCAAGAGACCCAGTACTTC. The chain carries TRBV5-1 and TRBJ2-5, with TRBD1 as a possible D gene (6 bases). V was cut by 3 bases and J by 0 bases, with 9 bases left in between. The V gene's germline CDR1 is SGHRS and CDR2 YFSETQ. CDR3 length: 14 residues.

This clonotype has more than one count but fewer than ten. The rearrangement joins TRBV7-3 to TRBJ2-3, with 7 bases matching TRBD1. CDR3 length equals 12 residues. V gave up 5 bases and J gave up 6 bases; unmatched junction bases: 2. CDR1 is SGHTA, CDR2 FQGTGA, per germline. The DNA for the CDR3 is TGTGCCAGCAGCGCACAGGGGGATACGCAGTATTTT. It encodes CASSAQGDTQYF.

This clonotype was found many times. The J gene is TRBJ1-2, the V gene TRBV28; D remains unclear. V shed 6 bases and J shed 4 bases, with 12 bases lying between them. CDR1 MDHEN and CDR2 SYDVKM come from the germline V gene. The CDR3 has 13 amino acids. The CDR3 DNA follows: TGTGCCAGCAGAAAATCAGGTAGCTATGGCTACACCTTC. The encoded protein is CASRKSGSYGYTF.